This T cell receptor (beta chain) is drawn from a study of blood T cell repertoires in COVID-19. Study overall: Sites across the United States, Italy and Spain contributed samples from acute and convalescent COVID-19.

CDR3 length: 14 residues. In germline, CDR1 is SGDLS, CDR2 YYNGEE. The V and J ends lost 3 bases and 8 bases respectively, with 14 bases between them. Profiling relied on immunoSEQ multiplex PCR, and the TCRdb table lists in-frame clones only, not all of them. The sample has 200,000 to 250,000 clones; about 90% are singletons. Which cohort a participant joined came from the clinical history participants gave. This receptor was obtained from a young man who had recovered from COVID-19. The sample consisted of PBMCs or T cells enriched from blood (not recorded which). The chain carries TRBV9 and TRBJ1-4; no definite D call. CDR3 protein: CASSGTETQEKLFF. DNA of the CDR3: TGTGCCAGCAGCGGAACAGAAACACAAGAAAAACTGTTTTTT.